A selection of T cell receptor beta chains follows, all from one sample in a study of blood T cell repertoires in COVID-19. Clones were read by immunoSEQ multiplex PCR, and TCRdb kept only the in-frame ones, dropping some. The repertoire holds 100,000 to 150,000 clones, with around 81% as singletons. Sequencing was carried out using peripheral blood. These receptors originate from a woman between 50 and 59 years old with acute or convalescent COVID-19. Both conserved end residues are part of each CDR3. Fields, in order: CDR3 DNA, CDR3 protein, J gene, D gene, V gene, clone size. The D gene is left open where the match is weak. Some rows have no size entry. The others give once, few or many, or a class for an expanded clone.

DNA: TGTGCCACCAGTGCTAGCGGGAGATGGGGCGAGCAGTACTTC
CDR3: CATSASGRWGEQYF
J: TRBJ2-7
D: TRBD2
V: TRBV24-1
size: NA

DNA: TGTGCCAGCAGCGAGGGACAGGGAGTAATGAACACTGAAGCTTTCTTT
CDR3: CASSEGQGVMNTEAFF
J: TRBJ1-1
D: TRBD1
V: TRBV4-2
size: NA

DNA: TGTGCCAGCAGCTTAGCGGACCGGCGGGGCTCTGGGGCCAACGTCCTGACTTTC
CDR3: CASSLADRRGSGANVLTF
J: TRBJ2-6
D: NA
V: TRBV7-2
size: NA

DNA: TGTGCCAGCAGCAAACAGGGGCCGGGGCAGCCCCAGCATTTT
CDR3: CASSKQGPGQPQHF
J: TRBJ1-5
D: TRBD1
V: TRBV5-4
size: NA

DNA: TGTGCCAGCACAACCCCGGGGAGCTCCTATAATTCACCCCTCCACTTT
CDR3: CASTTPGSSYNSPLHF
J: TRBJ1-6
D: NA
V: TRBV28
size: NA

DNA: TGTGCCAGCCAAGGCCCCGGGTATACTTACGAGCAGTACTTC
CDR3: CASQGPGYTYEQYF
J: TRBJ2-7
D: NA
V: TRBV28
size: NA

DNA: TGTGCCAGCGGGACTAGCGGGGGGTCTACCTACGAGCAGTACTTC
CDR3: CASGTSGGSTYEQYF
J: TRBJ2-7
D: TRBD2
V: TRBV19
size: few

DNA: TGTGCCAGCAGCCCCACCGCACTAGCGGGCAAAACCGGGGAGCTGTTTTTT
CDR3: CASSPTALAGKTGELFF
J: TRBJ2-2
D: TRBD2
V: TRBV7-3
size: NA

DNA: TGTGCCAGTACTCCAACAGGGTCCACTGAAGCTTTCTTT
CDR3: CASTPTGSTEAFF
J: TRBJ1-1
D: NA
V: TRBV19
size: NA

DNA: TGTGCCAGCAGTGAAGTCTTGCGGACAGGGGGTTCTGGAAACACCATATATTTT
CDR3: CASSEVLRTGGSGNTIYF
J: TRBJ1-3
D: TRBD1
V: TRBV6-1
size: NA

DNA: TGCGCCAGCAGCCCGAGACAGGGGGCCTACAATGAGCAGTTCTTC
CDR3: CASSPRQGAYNEQFF
J: TRBJ2-1
D: TRBD1
V: TRBV5-1
size: NA

DNA: TGTGCCAGCTATCGGACTCTTAATTCACCCCTCCACTTT
CDR3: CASYRTLNSPLHF
J: TRBJ1-6
D: NA
V: TRBV6-5
size: once

DNA: TGTGCCAGTAGTATAGGGCGGGCAACCTACGAGCAGTACTTC
CDR3: CASSIGRATYEQYF
J: TRBJ2-7
D: NA
V: TRBV19
size: once

DNA: TGTGCCAGCAGCGCAGTAGGTGGGACAGCAAGAACCAATGAGCAGTTCTTC
CDR3: CASSAVGGTARTNEQFF
J: TRBJ2-1
D: TRBD1
V: TRBV5-4
size: NA